Listed here are 8 T cell receptor beta chains from one sample, sequenced in a study of T cell changes during pregnancy in multiple sclerosis. Profiling relied on immunoSEQ multiplex PCR, and the TCRdb table lists in-frame clones only, not all of them. The data contain tens of thousands of clones, just over 90% of them singletons. Sample: CD4+ T cells from peripheral blood mononuclear cells, taken before pregnancy. These receptors were collected from a female donor with multiple sclerosis, enrolled in a pregnancy study.

The chain employs TRBV28 and TRBJ2-5; TRBD2 matches 7 bases. After removal of 2 bases from V and 7 bases from J, the junction contained 10 bases not matched to a gene. Germline-derived CDR1 and CDR2 are MDHEN and SYDVKM. The CDR3 has 15 amino acids. CDR3 sequence reads: CASSLVGEGWVTQYF. The DNA for the CDR3 is TGTGCCAGCAGTTTAGTCGGGGAGGGATGGGTGACCCAGTACTTC.

The CDR3 bases are TGTGCCAGCAGTGGGACAGGGTTGCTGTCTGGCTACACCTTC. Its translation: CASSGTGLLSGYTF. The gene calls are TRBV28 and TRBJ1-2, with 9 bases matching TRBD1. The CDR3 consists of 14 residues. The V segment lost 5 bases and the J segment 7 bases; nucleotides outside the gene matches: 8. Germline V gene data show CDR1 as MDHEN and CDR2 as SYDVKM.

The chain has TRBV14 and TRBJ1-2; D uncertain. The CDR3 length is 16 residues. Trimming pared 0 bases from V and 1 base from J, leaving 12 bases between. Germline V gene sequence: CDR1 SGHDN, CDR2 FVKESK. CDR3 sequence reads: CASSQDTLLSNYGYTF. CDR3 nucleotides: TGTGCCAGCAGCCAAGATACCCTCCTGAGTAACTATGGCTACACCTTC.

The chain links TRBV6-5 to TRBJ2-1, with 11 bases that match TRBD2. Germline CDR1 MNHEY, CDR2 SVGAGI. The CDR3 is 15 residues long. The J segment lost 8 bases and the V segment lost 5 bases, leaving 8 bases of the junction unmatched. This CDR3 is CASSPQGLAGYEQFF. The CDR3 DNA follows: TGTGCCAGCAGTCCCCAAGGACTAGCGGGTTATGAGCAGTTCTTC.

The J gene is TRBJ2-7, the V gene TRBV28; the match to TRBD2 covers 9 bases. Germline V gene data show CDR1 as MDHEN and CDR2 as SYDVKM. The CDR3 covers 16 residues. V trimming: 6 bases; J trimming: 6 bases; junction bases outside the gene matches: 15. The CDR3 region has the DNA TGTGCCAGCAGCCCTACGGGCGGGAGGGGGCAAGGCGAGCAGTACTTC. Translated, it gives CASSPTGGRGQGEQYF.

The chain has TRBV19 and TRBJ2-4; 8 bases fit TRBD2. Germline loops: CDR1 LNHDA, CDR2 SQIVND (reference sequence). V shed 5 bases, J shed 3 bases, and the junction held 6 bases outside the gene matches. The CDR3 has 15 residues. The CDR3 DNA is TGTGCCAGTAGTCAACTAGCGGACTTCAAAAACATTCAGTACTTC. It encodes CASSQLADFKNIQYF.

The CDR3 here is CASSLPPLVQEPIRAKNIQYF. The CDR3, as DNA: TGTGCCAGCAGTTTGCCCCCCCTGGTACAGGAGCCAATTCGAGCCAAAAACATTCAGTACTTC. The rearrangement links TRBV27 to TRBJ2-4; weak D call: TRBD1 (5 bases). There are 21 residues in the CDR3. V was cut by 3 bases and J by 0 bases, with 27 bases left in between. Germline CDR1 and CDR2: MNHEY and SMNVEV (reference sequence).

The V and J genes are TRBV29-1 and TRBJ2-3, with TRBD1 matching over 8 bases. The CDR3 consists of 13 residues. Germline V gene data show CDR1 as SQVTM and CDR2 as ANQGSEA. The junction had 4 bases not matched to a gene; V was cut back by 4 bases and J by 4 bases. The CDR3 nucleotides are TGCAGCGTTGCAGGGGGCATCCCAGATACGCAGTATTTT. Amino acids: CSVAGGIPDTQYF.